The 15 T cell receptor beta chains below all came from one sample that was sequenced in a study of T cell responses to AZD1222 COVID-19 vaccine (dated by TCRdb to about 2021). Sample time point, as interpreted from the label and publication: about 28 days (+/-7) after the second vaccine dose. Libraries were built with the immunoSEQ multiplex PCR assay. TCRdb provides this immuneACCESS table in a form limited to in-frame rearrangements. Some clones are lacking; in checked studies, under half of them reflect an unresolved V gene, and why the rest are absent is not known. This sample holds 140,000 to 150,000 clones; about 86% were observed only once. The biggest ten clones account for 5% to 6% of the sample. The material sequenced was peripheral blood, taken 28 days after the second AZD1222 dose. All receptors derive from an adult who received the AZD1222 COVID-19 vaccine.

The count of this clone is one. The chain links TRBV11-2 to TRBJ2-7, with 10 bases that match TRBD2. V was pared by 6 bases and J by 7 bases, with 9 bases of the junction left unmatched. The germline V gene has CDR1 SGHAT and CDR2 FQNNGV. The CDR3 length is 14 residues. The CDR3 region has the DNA TGTGCCAGCAGGGCCGGGACTAGCGCCTGGGAGCAGTACTTC. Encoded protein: CASRAGTSAWEQYF.

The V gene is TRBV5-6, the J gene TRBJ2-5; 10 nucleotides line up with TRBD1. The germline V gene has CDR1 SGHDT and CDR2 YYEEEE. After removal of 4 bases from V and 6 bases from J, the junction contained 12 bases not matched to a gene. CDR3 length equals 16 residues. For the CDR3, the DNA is TGTGCCAGCAGCATTGGGGGGACAGGGGCCGGGAAGACCCAGTACTTC. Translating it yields CASSIGGTGAGKTQYF.

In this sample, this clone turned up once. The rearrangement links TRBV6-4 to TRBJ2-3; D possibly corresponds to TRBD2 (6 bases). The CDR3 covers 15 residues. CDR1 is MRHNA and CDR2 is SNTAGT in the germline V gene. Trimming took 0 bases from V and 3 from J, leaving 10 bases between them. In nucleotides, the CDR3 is TGTGCCAGCAGTGACTCAGGCCTAGCGACAGATACGCAGTATTTT. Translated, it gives CASSDSGLATDTQYF.

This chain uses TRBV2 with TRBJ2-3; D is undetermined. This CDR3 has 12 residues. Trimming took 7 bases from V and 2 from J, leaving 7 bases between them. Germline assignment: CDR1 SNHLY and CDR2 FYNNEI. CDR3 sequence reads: CASIWYTDTQYF. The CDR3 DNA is TGTGCCAGCATCTGGTACACAGATACGCAGTATTTT.

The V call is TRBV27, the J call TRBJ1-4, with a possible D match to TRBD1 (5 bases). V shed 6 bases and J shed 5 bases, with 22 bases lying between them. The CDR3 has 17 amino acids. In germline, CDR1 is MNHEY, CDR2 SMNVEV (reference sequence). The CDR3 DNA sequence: TGTGCCAGCAGATCTGGGACTGAGACCCTCTTAAATGAAAAACTGTTTTTT. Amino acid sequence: CASRSGTETLLNEKLFF.

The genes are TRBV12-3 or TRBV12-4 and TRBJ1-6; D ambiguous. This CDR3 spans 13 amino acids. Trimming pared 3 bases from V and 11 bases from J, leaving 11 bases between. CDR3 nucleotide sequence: TGTGCCAGCAGTTTGGGTCAGGAAACACCCCTCCACTTT. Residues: CASSLGQETPLHF.

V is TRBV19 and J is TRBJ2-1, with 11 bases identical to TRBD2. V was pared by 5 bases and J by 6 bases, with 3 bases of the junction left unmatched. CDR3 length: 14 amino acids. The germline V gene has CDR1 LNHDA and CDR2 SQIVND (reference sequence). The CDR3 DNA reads TGTGCCAGTAGTCGACTAGCGGGATTCAATGAGCAGTTCTTC. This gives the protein CASSRLAGFNEQFF.

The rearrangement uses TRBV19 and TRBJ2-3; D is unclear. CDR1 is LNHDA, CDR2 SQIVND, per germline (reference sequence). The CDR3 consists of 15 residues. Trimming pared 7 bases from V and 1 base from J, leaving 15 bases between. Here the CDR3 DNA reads TGTGCCAGTATGTCCCCAGAACTCCGCACAGATACGCAGTATTTT. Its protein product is CASMSPELRTDTQYF.

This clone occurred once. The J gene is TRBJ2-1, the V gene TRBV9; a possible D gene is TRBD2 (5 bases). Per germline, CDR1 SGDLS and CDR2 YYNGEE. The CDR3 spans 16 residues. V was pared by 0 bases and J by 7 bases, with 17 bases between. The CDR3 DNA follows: TGTGCCAGCAGCGTAGGGCTTGCGGTCGGCGGGAATGAGCAGTTCTTC. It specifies CASSVGLAVGGNEQFF. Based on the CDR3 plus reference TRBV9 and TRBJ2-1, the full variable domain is DSGVTQTPKHLITATGQRVTLRCSPRSGDLSVYWYQQSLDQGLQFLIQYYNGEERAKGNILERFSAQQFPDLHSELNLSSLELGDSALYFCASSVGLAVGGNEQFFGPGTRLTVL.

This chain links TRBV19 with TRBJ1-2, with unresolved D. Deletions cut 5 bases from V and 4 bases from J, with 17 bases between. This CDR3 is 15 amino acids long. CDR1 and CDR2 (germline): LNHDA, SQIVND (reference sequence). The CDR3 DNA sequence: TGTGCCAGTAGTTTTGTCTTGATGGAACTCTATGGCTACACCTTC. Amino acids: CASSFVLMELYGYTF.

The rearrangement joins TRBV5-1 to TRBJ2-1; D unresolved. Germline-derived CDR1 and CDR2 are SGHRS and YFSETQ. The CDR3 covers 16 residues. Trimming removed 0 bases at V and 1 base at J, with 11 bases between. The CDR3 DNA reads TGCGCCAGCAGCTTGGTTGGGGTGGGGTCCTACAATGAGCAGTTCTTC. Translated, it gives CASSLVGVGSYNEQFF.

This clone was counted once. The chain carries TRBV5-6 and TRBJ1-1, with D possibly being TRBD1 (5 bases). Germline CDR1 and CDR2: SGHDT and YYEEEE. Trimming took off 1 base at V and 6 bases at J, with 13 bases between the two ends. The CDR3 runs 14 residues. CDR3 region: CASSLLQGNPEAFF. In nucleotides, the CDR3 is TGTGCCAGCAGCTTGCTCCAGGGCAACCCTGAAGCTTTCTTT.

CDR3 sequence: CASSEAVAGVTGELFF. The CDR3 DNA is TGTGCCAGCAGTGAAGCGGTAGCGGGGGTAACCGGGGAGCTGTTTTTT. The chain links TRBV6-1 to TRBJ2-2, with 9 nucleotides matching TRBD2. The CDR3 extends over 16 amino acids. Losses at the gene ends were 0 bases for V and 5 bases for J; bases not matched to a gene: 4. CDR1 is MNHNS, CDR2 SASEGT, per germline.

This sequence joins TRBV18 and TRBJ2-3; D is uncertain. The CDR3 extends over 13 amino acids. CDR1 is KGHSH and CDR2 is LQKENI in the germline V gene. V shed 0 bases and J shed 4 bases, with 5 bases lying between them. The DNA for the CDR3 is TGTGCCAGCTCACCACCCGGGTCAGATACGCAGTATTTT. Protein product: CASSPPGSDTQYF.

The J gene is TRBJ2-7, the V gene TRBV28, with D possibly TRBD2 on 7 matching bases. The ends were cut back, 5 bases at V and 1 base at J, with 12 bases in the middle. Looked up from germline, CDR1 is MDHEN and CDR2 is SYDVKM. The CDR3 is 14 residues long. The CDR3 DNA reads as TGTGCCAGCAGTCCAGGGAGGGGGTCCTACGAGCAGTACTTC. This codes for CASSPGRGSYEQYF.